A selection of T cell receptor beta chains follows, all from one sample in a study of blood T cell repertoires in COVID-19. This table comes from immunoSEQ multiplex PCR, and its TCRdb copy is limited to in-frame clones, with some not included. The sample consists of 150,000 or so clones, about 77% of them appearing once. The source material was peripheral blood. Receptors originate from a woman in her forties or fifties with active or convalescent COVID-19. CDR3s include the opening cysteine and the closing phenylalanine or tryptophan. The D gene is left open where the match is weak. Clone sizes are given selectively: once, few, many, or a class where the clone is expanded.

v_gene,d_gene,j_gene,abundance,CDR3aa,CDR3nt
TRBV4-3,TRBD1,TRBJ1-5,once,CASSQVWTGGMRPQHF,TGCGCCAGCAGCCAAGTTTGGACAGGGGGAATGCGGCCCCAGCATTTT
TRBV7-9,TRBD2,TRBJ2-1,-,CASGTSGYNEQFF,TGTGCCAGCGGGACTAGCGGCTACAATGAGCAGTTCTTC
TRBV5-5,-,TRBJ1-2,once,CASSLGSVRGGGYTF,TGTGCCAGCAGCTTAGGTTCCGTAAGAGGTGGAGGCTACACCTTC
TRBV28,-,TRBJ2-7,-,CASSLPSIYEQYF,TGTGCCAGCAGTTTACCCTCTATCTACGAGCAGTACTTC
TRBV28,TRBD1,TRBJ1-1,few,CASRQGARQTEAFF,TGTGCCAGCAGGCAGGGGGCGAGGCAGACTGAAGCTTTCTTT
TRBV5-1,TRBD2,TRBJ2-2,-,CASSLPGLAGPGELFF,TGCGCCAGCAGCCTACCGGGACTAGCGGGGCCCGGGGAGCTGTTTTTT
TRBV7-2,TRBD1,TRBJ2-7,-,CASSSRYFGTGTSEQYF,TGTGCCAGCAGCTCTAGATACTTCGGGACAGGGACTTCCGAGCAGTACTTC
TRBV12-5,-,TRBJ2-1,few,CASGSYNEQFF,TGTGCTAGTGGCTCTTACAATGAGCAGTTCTTC
TRBV6-1,TRBD1,TRBJ2-2,-,CASSDRTGGLTGELFF,TGTGCCAGCAGTGACAGGACAGGGGGACTCACCGGGGAGCTGTTTTTT
TRBV3-1/TRBV3-2,TRBD2,TRBJ2-1,-,CASSPLSGGRLKDEQFF,TGTGCCAGCAGCCCCCTGTCGGGGGGGCGTCTAAAGGATGAGCAGTTCTTC
TRBV6-5,-,TRBJ2-1,few,CASSYSISGGNEQFF,TGTGCCAGCAGTTACTCGATATCAGGTGGTAATGAGCAGTTCTTC
TRBV29-1,-,TRBJ1-1,once,CSAHREMNTEAFF,TGCAGCGCCCACAGGGAGATGAACACTGAAGCTTTCTTT
TRBV5-5,-,TRBJ1-5,-,CASSTGTTNQPQHF,TGTGCCAGCAGCACCGGGACTACGAATCAGCCCCAGCATTTT
TRBV2,-,TRBJ1-2,-,CASTSYLYGYTF,TGTGCCAGCACCTCGTATCTCTATGGCTACACCTTC
TRBV10-2,-,TRBJ2-3,once,CASRLRAGPVLADTQYF,TGCGCCAGCAGGCTACGTGCGGGGCCCGTGTTGGCAGATACGCAGTATTTT
TRBV28,TRBD2,TRBJ2-7,-,CASSLGGRPLYEQYF,TGTGCCAGCAGTTTAGGCGGGAGGCCTCTCTACGAGCAGTACTTC
TRBV7-9,-,TRBJ2-7,-,CASSPVHGTLDEQYF,TGTGCCAGCAGCCCAGTACACGGGACACTAGACGAGCAGTACTTC
TRBV5-5,TRBD1,TRBJ1-4,few,CASSAAGTVNEKLFF,TGTGCCAGCAGCGCAGCCGGGACAGTCAATGAAAAACTGTTTTTT
TRBV6-5,-,TRBJ1-1,-,CASRPATGNTEAFF,TGTGCCAGCAGGCCGGCGACGGGGAACACTGAAGCTTTCTTT
TRBV7-2,TRBD2,TRBJ2-2,-,CASSFRGGPTGELFF,TGTGCCAGCAGCTTTAGGGGAGGGCCTACCGGGGAGCTGTTTTTT
TRBV29-1,-,TRBJ2-3,-,CSVEVGGSGKTNF,TGCAGCGTTGAAGTTGGTGGGTCAGGCAAGACCAATTTT
TRBV7-3,-,TRBJ1-1,few,CASSPGGGGTEAFF,TGTGCCAGCAGCCCTGGGGGGGGTGGAACTGAAGCTTTCTTT
TRBV7-9,-,TRBJ2-2,-,CASSPPLGSTGELFF,TGTGCCAGCAGCCCTCCCCTGGGCAGCACCGGGGAGCTGTTTTTT
TRBV2,-,TRBJ2-6,few,CASSEAGRTGANVLTF,TGTGCCAGCAGTGAGGCGGGGCGCACTGGGGCCAACGTCCTGACTTTC
TRBV14,-,TRBJ1-2,-,CASSLGGYYGYTF,TGTGCCAGCAGCCTGGGAGGGTACTATGGCTACACCTTC
TRBV7-9,TRBD1,TRBJ1-1,-,CASSLAARGRTEAFF,TGTGCCAGCAGCTTAGCCGCCAGGGGGAGGACTGAAGCTTTCTTT
TRBV2,-,TRBJ2-1,-,CASRSMGGGGDEQFF,TGTGCCAGCAGATCGATGGGGGGTGGTGGTGATGAGCAGTTCTTC
TRBV2,TRBD1,TRBJ1-6,-,CASSRDRVGLF,TGTGCCAGCTCGAGGGACAGAGTGGGCCTTTTT
TRBV19,-,TRBJ1-4,-,CASSIGAGVEKLFF,TGTGCCAGTAGTATTGGGGCAGGGGTAGAAAAACTGTTTTTT
TRBV6-6,TRBD2,TRBJ2-3,-,CASSYPASGGTDTQYF,TGTGCCAGCAGTTACCCCGCTAGCGGGGGCACAGATACGCAGTATTTT
TRBV7-9,-,TRBJ2-7,-,CASSLGSPYEQYF,TGTGCCAGCAGCCTAGGCAGTCCCTACGAGCAGTACTTC
TRBV21-1,-,TRBJ1-2,-,CASSKVHRLYGYTF,TGTGCCAGCAGCAAAGTGCACAGGCTATATGGCTACACCTTC
TRBV28,TRBD1,TRBJ2-1,once,CASSLGTGGHEQFF,TGTGCCAGCAGTTTAGGGACAGGGGGCCATGAGCAGTTCTTC
TRBV7-9,-,TRBJ1-2,-,CASSLVASGRGYTF,TGTGCCAGCAGCTTAGTTGCATCTGGGAGAGGCTACACCTTC
TRBV6-5,TRBD1,TRBJ2-7,-,CASSSDRGLYEQYF,TGTGCCAGCAGCTCCGACAGGGGGCTATACGAGCAGTACTTC
TRBV18,-,TRBJ1-1,-,CASSPGGHTEAFF,TGTGCCAGCTCACCAGGGGGCCACACTGAAGCTTTCTTT
TRBV6-2/TRBV6-3,-,TRBJ2-7,-,CASSLVAVSYEQYF,TGTGCCAGCAGCCTAGTGGCGGTCTCCTACGAGCAGTACTTC
TRBV7-3,TRBD1,TRBJ2-3,-,CASSPDRGPTDTQYF,TGTGCCAGCAGCCCAGACAGGGGTCCCACAGATACGCAGTATTTT
TRBV5-1,TRBD2,TRBJ2-7,-,CASSLVSSGLNEQYF,TGCGCCAGCAGCTTGGTGTCTAGCGGACTCAATGAGCAGTACTTC
TRBV5-8,-,TRBJ2-3,-,CASTLLGRDTQYF,TGTGCCAGCACCCTTTTGGGCCGAGATACGCAGTATTTT
TRBV5-6,TRBD1,TRBJ2-7,-,CASSSRLQGDWYEQYF,TGTGCCAGCAGCTCCCGCCTACAGGGGGATTGGTACGAGCAGTACTTC
TRBV7-9,-,TRBJ1-4,-,CASSPGGARANEKLFF,TGTGCCAGCAGCCCTGGCGGGGCCCGGGCTAATGAAAAACTGTTTTTT
TRBV18,-,TRBJ2-1,few,CASSGSSTVSYNEQFF,TGTGCCAGCTCAGGGAGCTCCACAGTCTCCTACAATGAGCAGTTCTTC
TRBV7-2,-,TRBJ2-7,-,CASSRGREYSYEQYF,TGTGCCAGCAGCAGAGGCCGGGAGTACTCCTACGAGCAGTACTTC
TRBV2,-,TRBJ1-2,few,CASRPGFNYGYTF,TGTGCCAGCAGGCCGGGATTCAACTATGGCTACACCTTC
TRBV7-6,TRBD1,TRBJ2-7,-,CASSFMTGVYEQYF,TGTGCCAGCAGCTTCATGACAGGGGTCTACGAGCAGTACTTC
TRBV3-1/TRBV3-2,-,TRBJ1-2,-,CASSQKPIPNYGYTF,TGTGCCAGCAGCCAAAAGCCGATTCCTAACTATGGCTACACCTTC